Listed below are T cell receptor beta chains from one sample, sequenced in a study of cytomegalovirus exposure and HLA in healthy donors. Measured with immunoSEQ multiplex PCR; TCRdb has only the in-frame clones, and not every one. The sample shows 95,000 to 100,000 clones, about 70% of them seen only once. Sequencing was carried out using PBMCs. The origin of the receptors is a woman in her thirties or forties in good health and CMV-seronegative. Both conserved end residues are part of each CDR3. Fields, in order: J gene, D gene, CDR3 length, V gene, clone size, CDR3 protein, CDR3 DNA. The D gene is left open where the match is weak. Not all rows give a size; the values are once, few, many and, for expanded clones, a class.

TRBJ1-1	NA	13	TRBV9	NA	CASSQGTDTEAFF	TGTGCCAGCAGCCAGGGGACCGACACTGAAGCTTTCTTT
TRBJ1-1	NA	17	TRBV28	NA	CASSPPGLVIANTEAFF	TGTGCCAGCAGCCCCCCGGGACTGGTCATTGCGAACACTGAAGCTTTCTTT
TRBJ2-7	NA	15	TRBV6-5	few	CASSYLGQKDYEQYF	TGTGCCAGCAGTTATCTGGGACAAAAAGACTACGAGCAGTACTTC
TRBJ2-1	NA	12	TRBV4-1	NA	CASSQDPNEQFF	TGCGCCAGCAGCCAAGACCCTAATGAGCAGTTCTTC
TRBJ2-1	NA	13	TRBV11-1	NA	CASSLFRENEQFF	TGTGCCAGCAGCTTATTCAGGGAAAATGAGCAGTTCTTC
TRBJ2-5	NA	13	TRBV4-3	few	CASSLGAQETQYF	TGCGCCAGCAGCTTGGGGGCCCAAGAGACCCAGTACTTC
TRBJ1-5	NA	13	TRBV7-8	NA	CASSLDSGSPQHF	TGTGCCAGCAGCTTAGATTCGGGGTCGCCCCAGCATTTT
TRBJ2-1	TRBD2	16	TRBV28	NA	CASRQTAGGPWNEQFF	TGTGCCAGCAGGCAAACAGCGGGAGGCCCGTGGAATGAGCAGTTCTTC
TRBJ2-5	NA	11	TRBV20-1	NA	CSAVTQETQYF	TGCAGTGCGGTTACTCAAGAGACCCAGTACTTC
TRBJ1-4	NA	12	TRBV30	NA	CAWSGRGEKLFF	TGTGCCTGGAGTGGCAGGGGTGAAAAACTGTTTTTT
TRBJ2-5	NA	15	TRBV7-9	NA	CSSSLSGALQETQYF	TGTTCCAGCAGCTTAAGTGGGGCCCTTCAAGAGACCCAGTACTTC
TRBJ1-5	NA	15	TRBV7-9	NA	CASSLGQNSNQPQHF	TGTGCCAGCAGCTTAGGCCAGAATAGCAATCAGCCCCAGCATTTT
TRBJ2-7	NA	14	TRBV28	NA	CASSTGTFSYEQYF	TGTGCCAGCAGCACCGGGACATTCTCCTACGAGCAGTACTTC
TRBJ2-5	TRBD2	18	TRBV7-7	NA	CASSLGLTSIGMKETQYF	TGTGCTAGCAGCTTAGGATTGACTAGCATCGGGATGAAGGAGACCCAGTACTTC
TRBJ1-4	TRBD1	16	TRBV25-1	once	CASTPYLTGGSEKLFF	TGTGCCAGCACCCCCTATTTGACAGGGGGGAGTGAAAAACTGTTTTTT
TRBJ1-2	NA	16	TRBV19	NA	CASSTRNGGGHYGYTF	TGTGCCAGTAGTACCCGCAATGGGGGGGGTCACTATGGCTACACCTTC
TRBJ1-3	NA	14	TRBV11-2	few	CASRMGQGRNTIYF	TGTGCCAGCAGGATGGGACAAGGTCGAAACACCATATATTTT
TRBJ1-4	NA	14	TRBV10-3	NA	CAIWGGGYNEKLFF	TGTGCCATCTGGGGCGGAGGGTATAATGAAAAACTGTTTTTT
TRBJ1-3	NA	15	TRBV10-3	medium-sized	CAIREEQGSGNTIYF	TGTGCCATCAGGGAGGAACAGGGTTCTGGAAACACCATATATTTT
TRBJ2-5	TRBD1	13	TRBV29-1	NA	CSVGQAVWETQYF	TGCAGCGTGGGACAGGCGGTTTGGGAGACCCAGTACTTC
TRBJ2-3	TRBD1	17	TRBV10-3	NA	CAIMERQGLRITDTQYF	TGTGCCATCATGGAAAGACAGGGCCTTAGAATCACAGATACGCAGTATTTT
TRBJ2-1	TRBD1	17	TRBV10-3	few	CAISDEAWGTAYNEQFF	TGTGCCATCAGTGATGAGGCTTGGGGGACAGCCTACAATGAGCAGTTCTTC
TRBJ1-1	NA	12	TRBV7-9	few	CASSEGHLEAFF	TGTGCCAGCAGCGAGGGACACCTTGAAGCTTTCTTT
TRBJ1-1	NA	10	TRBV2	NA	CASRGLEAFF	TGTGCCAGCAGGGGACTTGAAGCTTTCTTT
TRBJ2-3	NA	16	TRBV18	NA	CASSPSLGPSSDTQYF	TGTGCCAGCTCCCCCTCCCTGGGCCCCTCATCAGATACGCAGTATTTT
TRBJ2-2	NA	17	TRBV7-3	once	CASSLRVGPDWAGELFF	TGTGCCAGCAGCTTAAGGGTGGGGCCAGATTGGGCCGGGGAGCTGTTTTTT
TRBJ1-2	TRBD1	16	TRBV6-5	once	CASSYSAQGGGYGYTF	TGTGCCAGCAGTTACTCAGCACAGGGGGGTGGGTATGGCTACACCTTC
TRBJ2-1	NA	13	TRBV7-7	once	CASSLTLANEQFF	TGTGCTAGCAGCTTAACGCTAGCCAATGAGCAGTTCTTC
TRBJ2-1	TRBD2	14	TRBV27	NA	CASSSGGGYNEQFF	TGTGCCAGCAGTTCCGGCGGGGGCTACAATGAGCAGTTCTTC
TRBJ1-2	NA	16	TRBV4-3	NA	CASSQDRQLFNYGYTF	TGCGCCAGCAGCCAAGATAGACAGTTATTCAACTATGGCTACACCTTC
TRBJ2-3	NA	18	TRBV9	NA	CASSVVGSGTRVTDTQYF	TGTGCCAGCAGCGTAGTAGGGTCGGGAACGCGGGTGACAGATACGCAGTATTTT
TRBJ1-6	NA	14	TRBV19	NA	CAMEPGHYNSPLHF	TGTGCCATGGAACCGGGACACTATAATTCACCCCTCCACTTT
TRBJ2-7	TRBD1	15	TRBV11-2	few	CASSFWTGGVYEQYF	TGTGCCAGCAGCTTTTGGACAGGGGGCGTCTACGAGCAGTACTTC
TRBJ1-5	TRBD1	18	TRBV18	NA	CASYTVLQTGDSNQPQHF	TGTGCCAGCTACACCGTCTTACAGACAGGGGATAGCAATCAGCCCCAGCATTTT
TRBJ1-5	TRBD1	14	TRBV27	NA	CASSLQGTNQPQHF	TGTGCCAGCAGTCTACAGGGGACGAATCAGCCCCAGCATTTT
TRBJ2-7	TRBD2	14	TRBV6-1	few	CASSGGTISDEQYF	TGTGCCAGCAGTGGAGGGACTATCTCGGACGAGCAGTACTTC
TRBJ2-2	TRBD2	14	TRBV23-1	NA	CASHTRGGTGELFF	TGCGCCAGCCATACTCGGGGAGGGACCGGGGAGCTGTTTTTT
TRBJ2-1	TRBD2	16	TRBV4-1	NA	CASSQASGLAKHEQFF	TGCGCCAGCAGCCAAGCGTCGGGACTAGCAAAGCATGAGCAGTTCTTC
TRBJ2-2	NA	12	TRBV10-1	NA	CASSFDTGELFF	TGCGCCAGCAGCTTCGACACCGGGGAGCTGTTTTTT
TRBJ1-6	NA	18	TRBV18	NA	CASSPTGGGNVNNSPLHF	TGTGCCAGCTCCCCGACCGGTGGAGGCAACGTCAATAATTCACCCCTCCACTTT
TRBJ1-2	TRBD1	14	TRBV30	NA	CAWSGNRGNYGYTF	TGTGCCTGGAGTGGAAACAGGGGGAACTATGGCTACACCTTC
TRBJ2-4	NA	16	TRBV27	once	CASSLSAPIAKNIQYF	TGTGCCAGCAGTTTATCGGCCCCAATAGCCAAAAACATTCAGTACTTC
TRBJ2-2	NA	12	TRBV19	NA	CASREQTGELFF	TGTGCCAGTAGGGAGCAAACCGGGGAGCTGTTTTTT
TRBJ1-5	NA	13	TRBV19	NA	CASAEVRNQPQHF	TGTGCCAGTGCTGAGGTGCGCAATCAGCCCCAGCATTTT
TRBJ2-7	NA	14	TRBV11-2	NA	CASSLERSSYEQYF	TGTGCCAGCAGCTTAGAGCGGAGCTCCTACGAGCAGTACTTC
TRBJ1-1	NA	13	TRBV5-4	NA	CASSTGTEAEAFF	TGTGCCAGCAGCACGGGGACTGAGGCTGAAGCTTTCTTT
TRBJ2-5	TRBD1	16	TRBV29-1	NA	CSVDRTRGLLEETQYF	TGCAGCGTTGATCGGACCAGGGGGCTATTGGAAGAGACCCAGTACTTC
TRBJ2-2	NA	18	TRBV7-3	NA	CASSSDFGGDSYTGELFF	TGTGCCAGCAGCTCCGACTTTGGCGGGGACAGTTACACCGGGGAGCTGTTTTTT
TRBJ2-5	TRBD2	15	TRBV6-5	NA	CASSPGTTLQETQYF	TGTGCCAGCAGCCCTGGGACTACCTTACAAGAGACCCAGTACTTC
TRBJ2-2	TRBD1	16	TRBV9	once	CASSVARGRFAGELFF	TGTGCCAGCAGCGTAGCGAGGGGGCGTTTCGCCGGGGAGCTGTTTTTT
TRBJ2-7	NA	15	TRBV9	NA	CASSVAAGRTYEQYF	TGTGCCAGCAGCGTAGCTGCGGGACGGACCTACGAGCAGTACTTC
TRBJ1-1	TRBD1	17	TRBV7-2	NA	CASSSPGQGGGSTEAFF	TGTGCCAGCAGCTCTCCGGGACAGGGTGGGGGGAGCACTGAAGCTTTCTTT
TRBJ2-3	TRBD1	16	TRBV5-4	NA	CASSYRTGRSTDTQYF	TGTGCCAGCAGCTATCGGACAGGGCGTAGCACAGATACGCAGTATTTT
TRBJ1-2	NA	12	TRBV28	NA	CASTSGNYGYTF	TGTGCCAGTACGTCAGGAAACTATGGCTACACCTTC
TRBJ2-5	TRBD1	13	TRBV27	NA	CASWDRGQKTQYF	TGTGCCAGCTGGGACAGGGGGCAGAAGACCCAGTACTTC
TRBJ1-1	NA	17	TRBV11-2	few	CASTKDGWGGRDTEAFF	TGTGCCAGCACTAAGGACGGGTGGGGGGGTAGGGACACTGAAGCTTTCTTT
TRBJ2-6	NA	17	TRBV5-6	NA	CASSLALRKAGANVLTF	TGTGCCAGCAGCTTGGCTCTGCGTAAAGCTGGGGCCAACGTCCTGACTTTC